This T cell receptor beta chain is from a study of molecular identifiers for immune sequencing clone quantification (dated by TCRdb to the late 2010s). Study-wide context: For a replicate experiment, the RNA from either about 20,000 or 100,000 naive CD8 T cells was divided into five aliquots, and four of those aliquots went on to sequencing. CD8 T cells were used in a methods study to benchmark molecular-identifier clustering-based TCR repertoire sequencing (MIDCIRS) and TCR RNA copy counting.

Points the paper makes about the study in general: Spiked-in Jurkat TCR RNA (about ten copies' worth), which is not part of the donor repertoire, was contained in the naive libraries. Identical TCR molecules sharing a barcode could cause highly expanded clone sizes to be underestimated. Without barcode sub-clustering, chimeric consensus sequences inflated TCR diversity; chimeras reached as high as 47%. Even against a background of some 1 million naive CD8 T cells, spiked-in Jurkat TCR RNA amounting to a single cell's worth was reported to be detectable. Modeling indicated roughly 3.3 TCR RNA copies recovered per cell, compared with approximately 10 by digital PCR, which implies a capture efficiency of approximately 30%. In CMV-specific effector cells, over 99% of molecules were held by clones above 20 RNA copies, whereas under 1% of molecules were held by such clones in naive cells.

Libraries were prepared through PCR. Sequencing was carried out with an Illumina HiSeq 4000. Bulk TCR libraries were prepared as previously described, using TCR primers listed in Table S5. The Qiagen AllPrep DNA/RNA kit was used to purify total RNA. Before analysis, reads from multiple sequencing runs of the same library were pooled. As for how the authors treated the data: Reads were retained only if their TCR constant sequence matched exactly, and those retained reads were trimmed to 150 nt and grouped according to their 12-nt molecular barcodes. Reads within each barcode group were sub-clustered using a 15% Levenshtein threshold, and quality-weighted consensus sequences were constructed for each RNA molecule. Non-functional sequences were discarded, and so were lower-count sequences lying one edit away from another sequence. Barcode sub-clusters with fewer than 20% of the maximum read count were removed, based on fitting two negative binomial distributions. TCRdb reworked the public reads: Q25 trimming with fastp, MiXCR clone assembly, productive beta chains retained. Duplicate CDR3 protein sequences are folded into a single record with the most common DNA and genes. These V and J calls originate from TCRdb's pipeline instead of the authors' own analysis. This sample comprises approximately 670,000 distinct CDR3 sequences, just under 20% of them detected only once. The leading ten clones occupy roughly 0.83% of the sample.

The CDR3 numbers 13 residues from cysteine through phenylalanine. Solely the CDR3 DNA is kept, with 39 bases framed from the first base. From a lookup of the germline V gene, CDR1 and CDR2 are LGHNA and YSLEER. V and J are trimmed by 5 bases and 10 bases, and the gene matches miss 7 bases of the junction. This clonotype was seen at least ten times. Its antigen is not yet known. Per-base quality was not reported, and no clone a single base away is much larger than it. Libraries of naive CD8 T cells were generated from roughly 21,000 to 960,000 sorted cells, with 10%, 30% or 50% of the purified RNA used. Naive CD8 T cells were FACS-sorted as CD8+CD4-CCR7+CD45RA+ on a BD FACSAria II into RLT Plus buffer. Roughly ten TCR copies' worth of Jurkat RNA were spiked into roughly 20,000-1,000,000 naive CD8 T cell samples to test detection sensitivity. Enrichment of CD8 T cells was performed with RosetteSep CD8+ T Cell Enrichment Cocktail and Ficoll-Paque, after which ACK red cell lysis was carried out.

Specimen: naive CD8+ T cells from blood, with Jurkat cell RNA spiked in. What the cell subset or site label conveys for this sample: FACS-sorted CD8+CD4-CCR7+CD45RA+ naive T cells. The sequence was collected from a human donor in good health. Some libraries in this study had Jurkat cell RNA spiked in. The chain employs TRBV4-3 and TRBJ1-1, with 10 middle bases fitting TRBD1. CDR3 reads: CASSYDRGRVAFF. The DNA sequence reads TGCGCCAGCAGCTATGACAGGGGGCGGGTAGCTTTCTTT.